The 3 T cell receptor beta chains in this list originate from one sample, sequenced in a study of T cell changes during pregnancy in multiple sclerosis. Assay: immunoSEQ multiplex PCR; the TCRdb copy retains only in-frame clones and omits some. The sample shows 41,000 or so clones, 80% to 90% of them seen only once. This material consisted of CD4+ T cells from peripheral blood mononuclear cells, taken in the first trimester of pregnancy. Source of these receptors: a female donor with multiple sclerosis, enrolled in a pregnancy study.

The chain employs TRBV7-2 and TRBJ1-5, with D possibly TRBD1 on 6 matching bases. From germline, CDR1 is SGHTA and CDR2 FQGNSA. The germline V and J ends were trimmed by 1 base and 7 bases, with 17 bases remaining between them. CDR3 length: 16 residues. CDR3 sequence: CASSLGGGRAMQPQHF. For the CDR3, the DNA is TGTGCCAGCAGCTTAGGGGGGGGCAGGGCGATGCAGCCCCAGCATTTT.

V usage is TRBV11-2 and J usage is TRBJ2-3; 8 bases agree with TRBD2. This CDR3 contains 16 residues. The V and J ends lost 5 bases and 3 bases, in that order; junction bases with no gene match: 10. In germline, CDR1 is SGHAT, CDR2 FQNNGV. The CDR3 spells CASSAVRGGATDTQYF. CDR3 in DNA: TGTGCCAGCAGCGCAGTCCGGGGGGGCGCGACAGATACGCAGTATTTT.

This sequence joins TRBV19 and TRBJ1-2, with 8 bases aligning to TRBD1. The CDR3 consists of 16 residues. The germline CDR1 and CDR2 sequences are LNHDA and SQIVND (reference sequence). V lost 6 bases to trimming and J lost 3 bases; unmatched junction nucleotides: 12. CDR3 nucleotide sequence: TGTGCCAGTAGCATATCATTCAGGGGGCCGGACTATGGCTACACCTTC. Translating it yields CASSISFRGPDYGYTF. The variable domain in full, completed from reference TRBV19 and TRBJ1-2, reads DGGITQSPKYLFRKEGQNVTLSCEQNLNHDAMYWYRQDPGQGLRLIYYSQIVNDFQKGDIAEGYSVSREKKESFPLTVTSAQKNPTAFYLCASSISFRGPDYGYTFGSGTRLTVV.